This TCR beta chain was recovered during a study of identical twins. A single record per CDR3 protein comes from TCRdb applying MiXCR to the 5' RACE reads. In the table there are a few hundred thousand distinct CDR3 sequences, 9% of which are singletons. Details on this clonotype: Its matching antigen is unknown.

Trimming cost V 1 base and J 1 base; bases outside gene matches: 7. The CDR3 consists of 16 residues. CDR1 is DFQATT, CDR2 SNEGSKA, per germline (reference sequence). Overall study results and limits: Partial confounding of zero-insertion analyses by invariant MAIT and iNKT cells was possible.

The TCR was taken from a woman between 50 and 59 years old in good health. The V gene is TRBV20-1, the J gene TRBJ2-5; 9 bases agree with TRBD2. The sample was naive T cells sorted from blood. DNA for the CDR3: TGCAGTGCTAGAGCCAGGTGGCGGGAGGGCCAAGAGACCCAGTACTTC. It yields the protein CSARARWREGQETQYF.